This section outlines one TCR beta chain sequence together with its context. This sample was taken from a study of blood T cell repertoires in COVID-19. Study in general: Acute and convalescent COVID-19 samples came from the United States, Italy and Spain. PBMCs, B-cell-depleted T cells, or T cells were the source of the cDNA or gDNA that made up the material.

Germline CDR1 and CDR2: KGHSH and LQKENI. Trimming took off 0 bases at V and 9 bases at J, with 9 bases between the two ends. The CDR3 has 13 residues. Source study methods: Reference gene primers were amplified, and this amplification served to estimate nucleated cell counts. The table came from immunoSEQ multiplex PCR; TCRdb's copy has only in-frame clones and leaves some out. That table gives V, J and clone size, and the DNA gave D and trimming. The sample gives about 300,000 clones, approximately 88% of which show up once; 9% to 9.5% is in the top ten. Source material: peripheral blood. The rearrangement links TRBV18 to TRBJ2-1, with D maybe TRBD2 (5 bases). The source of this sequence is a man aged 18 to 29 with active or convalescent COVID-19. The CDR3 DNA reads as TGTGCCAGCTCACCACCCAGCCGGGGTGAGCAGTTCTTC. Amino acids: CASSPPSRGEQFF.